This entry concerns a single T cell receptor (beta chain). CDR1 SGHTA and CDR2 FQGNSA come from the germline V gene. There are 13 residues in the CDR3. The J segment lost 6 bases and the V segment lost 5 bases, leaving 7 bases of the junction unmatched. This sample was included in a study of shared clonotypes between healthy human individuals. Across the whole study: Each donor had three CD4 naive, three CD4 memory, two CD8 naive and one CD8 memory plate.

The table came from immunoSEQ multiplex PCR; TCRdb's copy has only in-frame clones and leaves some out. The sample contains about 2 million clones, 85% to 95% of which appear only once. Those who donated, Caucasian adults without exception, all lived in Nashville, Tennessee. A CD45RA+ naive subset and a CD45RA-negative memory subset were split from CD4+ cells. Input material: naive CD4+ T cells sorted from blood. Subset described: CD45RA+ positively selected. This TCR derives from a young man in good health. V gene TRBV7-2 combines with J gene TRBJ2-7, with 7 bases aligning to TRBD1. CDR3 loop: CASSIDRVGEQYF. In nucleotides, the CDR3 is TGTGCCAGCAGCATCGACAGGGTGGGCGAGCAGTACTTC.